This entry lists 11 T cell receptor beta chains sequenced from one sample in a study of blood T cell repertoires in COVID-19. Assay used: immunoSEQ multiplex PCR; TCRdb lists only in-frame clones, some missing. Of fewer than 250,000 clones listed, 80% are singletons. Material for sequencing was peripheral blood. These receptors were collected from a man aged 55 to 70 with acute or convalescent COVID-19.

V usage is TRBV2 and J usage is TRBJ1-3; 8 bases match TRBD1. In germline, CDR1 is SNHLY, CDR2 FYNNEI. CDR3 length: 15 residues. V shed 3 bases and J 4 bases; nucleotides not matched to a gene: 5. The CDR3 loop reads CASSDRGRAGNTIYF. The CDR3 nucleotides read TGTGCCAGCAGTGACAGGGGGCGGGCCGGAAACACCATATATTTT.

This chain connects TRBV5-1 to TRBJ2-1; TRBD2 agrees at 10 bases. CDR1 SGHRS and CDR2 YFSETQ come from the germline V gene. After removal of 0 bases from V and 7 bases from J, the junction contained 4 bases not matched to a gene. There are 15 residues in the CDR3. The CDR3 reads CASSLEREGRNEQFF. DNA for the CDR3: TGCGCCAGCAGCTTGGAGCGGGAGGGCCGAAATGAGCAGTTCTTC.

The rearrangement joins TRBV10-3 to TRBJ2-1; 11 bases line up with TRBD2. V shed 11 bases, J shed 8 bases, and the junction held 11 bases outside the gene matches. The germline CDR1 and CDR2 sequences are ENHRY and SYGVKD. The CDR3 is made up of 14 amino acids. For the CDR3, the DNA is TGTGCCTCCAAAGCTAGCGGGGGGTACTATGAGCAGTTCTTC. Its translation is CASKASGGYYEQFF.

The chain has TRBV5-8 and TRBJ1-5; a weak D match, TRBD1 (5 bases). The CDR3 consists of 17 residues. Germline V gives CDR1 SGHTS, CDR2 YDEGEE. The V end was cut by 5 bases, the J end by 0 bases, with 18 bases between. The CDR3 coding sequence is TGTGCCAGCAGGGCGGGACTCTCGACGGTTAGCAATCAGCCCCAGCATTTT. It specifies CASRAGLSTVSNQPQHF.

This chain joins TRBV10-3 and TRBJ2-1, with D possibly matching TRBD2 (7 bases). The CDR3 is made up of 12 amino acids. CDR1 is ENHRY and CDR2 is SYGVKD in the germline V gene. V was clipped by 10 bases and J by 8 bases, with 15 bases between them. The CDR3 region is CASGGLGYEQFF. The CDR3 nucleotides are TGTGCCAGCGGGGGCCTAGGGTATGAGCAGTTCTTC.

The V call is TRBV27, the J call TRBJ2-7; 12 bases map to TRBD2. The CDR3 runs to 18 residues. V was pared by 0 bases and J by 3 bases, with 9 bases of the junction left unmatched. CDR1 is MNHEY and CDR2 is SMNVEV in the germline V gene (reference sequence). The chain's CDR3 is CASSLSAPLAGGRYEQYF. CDR3 nucleotides: TGTGCCAGCAGTTTATCGGCTCCCCTAGCGGGAGGGCGCTACGAGCAGTACTTC.

The chain couples TRBV10-3 to TRBJ2-1; 9 nucleotides agree with TRBD2. The J segment lost 5 bases and the V segment lost 7 bases, leaving 9 bases of the junction unmatched. CDR3 length equals 15 residues. Germline CDR1 is ENHRY and CDR2 is SYGVKD. CDR3 bases: TGTGCCATCAACTCCCAAGCGGGAGGACACAATGAGCAGTTCTTC. Translation gives CAINSQAGGHNEQFF.

The genes are TRBV12-3 or TRBV12-4 and TRBJ2-1, with a weak D call TRBD1 (6 bases). The CDR3 contains 12 residues. Trimming stripped 5 bases from V and 15 bases from J, with 17 bases between. The CDR3 DNA sequence: TGTGCCAGCAGTCGACCGGGACAAGTAATGTTCTTC. This codes for CASSRPGQVMFF.

The gene calls are TRBV4-2 and TRBJ1-6; 8 nucleotides agree with TRBD1. Unmatched junction bases numbered 0, after V lost 1 base and J lost 7 bases. Germline V gene data show CDR1 as LGHNA and CDR2 as YNFKEQ. The CDR3 extends over 14 amino acids. Here the CDR3 DNA reads TGTGCCAGCAGCCAAGCAGGGGGCAATTCACCCCTCCACTTT. This codes for CASSQAGGNSPLHF.

This chain uses TRBV30 with TRBJ1-2; D might be TRBD1 (6 bases). CDR3 length: 19 residues. The germline V gene encodes CDR1 GTSNPN and CDR2 SVGIG (reference sequence). V lost 1 base to trimming and J lost 6 bases, with 30 bases between them. Here the CDR3 reads CAWSEGDDWMGPTRDGYTF. Written as DNA, the CDR3 is TGTGCCTGGAGTGAGGGGGATGATTGGATGGGGCCCACCCGAGATGGCTACACCTTC.

The chain links TRBV5-5 to TRBJ2-7, with D perhaps matching TRBD2 (5 bases). The germline V and J ends were trimmed by 4 bases and 0 bases, with 14 bases remaining between them. CDR1 is SGHKS, CDR2 YYEKEE, per germline (reference sequence). The CDR3 has 15 residues. The CDR3 sequence is CASSPFAGSSYEQYF. In DNA form, the CDR3 reads TGTGCCAGCAGCCCGTTTGCGGGCAGCTCCTACGAGCAGTACTTC. The whole variable domain, filled in from reference TRBV5-5 and TRBJ2-7, reads DAGVTQSPTHLIKTRGQQVTLRCSPISGHKSVSWYQQVLGQGPQFIFQYYEKEERGRGNFPDRFSARQFPNYSSELNVNALLLGDSALYLCASSPFAGSSYEQYFGPGTRLTVT.